This T cell receptor (beta chain) was retrieved from a study of T cell clusters in autoimmune cytopenias. Study-level points and caveats: Primary autoimmune cytopenia patients seemingly lacked the physiological T cell clusters found in healthy donors. The cluster-lack signature was not seen for secondary cytopenia versus chronic lymphocytic leukemia.

On this clonotype itself: What it recognizes is unknown.

One tube held mixed TRB-A and TRB-B primer pools for touch-down PCR. Each CDR3 protein gets one entry in TCRdb, which reprocessed the multiplex PCR reads and gives no DNA. In total, the table holds a few thousand distinct CDR3 sequences. Each sample's input was approximately 270 ng genomic DNA, about 38,000 genome equivalents. This sample also belongs to another study, concerning T cell repertoires in aging, cancer and after chemotherapy. From that report: These repertoire data do not allow conclusions about immunological memory after chemotherapy.

The material sequenced was peripheral blood. The receptor was isolated from a human donor in good health.

CDR3 loop: CASSPPRGGGQPQHF. V and J are TRBV19 and TRBJ1-5; TCRdb returns TRBD1, unconfirmable since there is no DNA. Germline values: CDR1 LNHDA, CDR2 SQIVND (reference sequence). The CDR3 loop spans 15 amino acids.